This T cell receptor beta chain was identified in a study of CD8 T cells in Susac syndrome. CDR3 length: 12 amino acids. The V and J ends lost 8 bases and 7 bases respectively, with 12 bases between them. Germline V gene lookup returns CDR1 SGHAT and CDR2 FQDESV (reference sequence). CD8+ and CD4+ T cells from blood underwent TCR beta sequencing. Patients with Susac syndrome met diagnostic criteria defined recently for definite or probable disease. Purification of the CD8+ and CD4+ T cells relied on negative isolation, and TEMRA cells underwent FACS enrichment. RNA in amounts of about 0.5 to 1 ug was reverse transcribed with random hexamers. The amplification used immunoSEQ multiplex PCR on TCR beta CDR3; it spanned 54 Vbeta and 13 Jbeta. In TCRdb, the immunoSEQ multiplex PCR reads were re-called with MiXCR into one record per CDR3 protein. The sample contains roughly 200,000 distinct CDR3 sequences, around 94% of which appear only once.

Source material: CD4+ T cells from PBMCs. This chain uses TRBV11-1 with TRBJ2-1; no definite D call. This clonotype was sampled from a human donor with Susac syndrome. This CDR3 is CASYGESNEQFF. The CDR3, as DNA: TGTGCCAGCTATGGCGAGTCAAATGAGCAGTTCTTC.